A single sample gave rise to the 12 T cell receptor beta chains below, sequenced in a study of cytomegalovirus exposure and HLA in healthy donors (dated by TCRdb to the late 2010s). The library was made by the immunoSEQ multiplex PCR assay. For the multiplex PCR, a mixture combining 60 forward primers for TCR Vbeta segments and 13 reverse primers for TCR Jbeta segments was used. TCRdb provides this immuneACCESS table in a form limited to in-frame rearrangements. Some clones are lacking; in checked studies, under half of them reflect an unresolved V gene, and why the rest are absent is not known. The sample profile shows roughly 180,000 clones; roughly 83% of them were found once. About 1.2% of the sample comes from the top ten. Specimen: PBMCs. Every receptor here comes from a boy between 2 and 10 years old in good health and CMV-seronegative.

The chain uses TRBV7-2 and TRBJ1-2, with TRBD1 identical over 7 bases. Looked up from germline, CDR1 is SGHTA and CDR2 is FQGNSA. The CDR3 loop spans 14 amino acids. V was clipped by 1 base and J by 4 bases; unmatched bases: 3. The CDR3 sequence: CASSLEGDSYGYTF. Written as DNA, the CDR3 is TGTGCCAGCAGCTTAGAGGGGGACAGCTATGGCTACACCTTC. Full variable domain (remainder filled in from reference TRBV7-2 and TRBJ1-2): GAGVSQSPSNKVTEKGKDVELRCDPISGHTALYWYRQSLGQGLEFLIYFQGNSAPDKSGLPSDRFSAERTGGSVSTLTIQRTQQEDSAVYLCASSLEGDSYGYTFGSGTRLTVV.

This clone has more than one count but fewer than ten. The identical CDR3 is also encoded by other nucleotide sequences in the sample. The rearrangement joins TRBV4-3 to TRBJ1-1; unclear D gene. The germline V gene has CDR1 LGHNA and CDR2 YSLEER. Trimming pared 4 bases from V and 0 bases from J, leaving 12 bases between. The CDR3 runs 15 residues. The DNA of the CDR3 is TGCGCCAGCAGCCCTAAGGGAGGCATGAACACTGAAGCTTTCTTT. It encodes CASSPKGGMNTEAFF.

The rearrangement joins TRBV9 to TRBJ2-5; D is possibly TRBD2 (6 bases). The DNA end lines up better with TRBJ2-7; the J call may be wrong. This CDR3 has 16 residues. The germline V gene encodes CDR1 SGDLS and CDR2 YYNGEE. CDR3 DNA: TGTGCCAGCAGCCCGGAGGGCGAAAGAGGCCCCTACGAGCAGTACTTC. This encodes CASSPEGERGPYEQYF.

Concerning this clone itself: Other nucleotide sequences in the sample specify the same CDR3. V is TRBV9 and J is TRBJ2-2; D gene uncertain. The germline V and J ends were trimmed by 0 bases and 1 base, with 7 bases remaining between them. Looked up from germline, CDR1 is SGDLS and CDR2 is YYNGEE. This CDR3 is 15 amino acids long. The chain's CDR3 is CASSVGGGNTGELFF. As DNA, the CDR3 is TGTGCCAGCAGCGTAGGAGGCGGGAACACCGGGGAGCTGTTTTTT.

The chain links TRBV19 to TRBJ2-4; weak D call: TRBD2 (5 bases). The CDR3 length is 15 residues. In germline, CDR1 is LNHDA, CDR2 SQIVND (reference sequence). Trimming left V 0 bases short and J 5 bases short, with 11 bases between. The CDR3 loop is CASSIESYGENIQYF. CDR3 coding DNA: TGTGCCAGTAGTATAGAAAGCTACGGGGAAAACATTCAGTACTTC.

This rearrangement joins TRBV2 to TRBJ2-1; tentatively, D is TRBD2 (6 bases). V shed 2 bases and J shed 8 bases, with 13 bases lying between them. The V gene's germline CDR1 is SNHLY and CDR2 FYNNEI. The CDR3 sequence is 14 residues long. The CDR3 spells CASSESGPFYEQFF. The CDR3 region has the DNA TGTGCCAGCAGTGAAAGCGGGCCCTTTTATGAGCAGTTCTTC.

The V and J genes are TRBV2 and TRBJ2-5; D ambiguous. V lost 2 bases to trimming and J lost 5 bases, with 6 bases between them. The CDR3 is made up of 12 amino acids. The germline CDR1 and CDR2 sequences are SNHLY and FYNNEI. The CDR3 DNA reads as TGTGCCAGCAGTGAACTAGTGGAGACCCAGTACTTC. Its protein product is CASSELVETQYF.

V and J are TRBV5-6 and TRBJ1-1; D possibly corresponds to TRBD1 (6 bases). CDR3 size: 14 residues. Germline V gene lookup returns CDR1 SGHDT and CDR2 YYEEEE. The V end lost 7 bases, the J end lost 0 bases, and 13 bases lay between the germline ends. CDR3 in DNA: TGTGCCAGCTGCCGGGACACGATGAACACTGAAGCTTTCTTT. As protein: CASCRDTMNTEAFF.

In DNA, the CDR3 is TGTGCCTGGAGTGTGCCTTACCGCGGCTCCGAGCAGTACTTC. This encodes CAWSVPYRGSEQYF. J is TRBJ2-7 and V is TRBV30; D gene uncertain. This CDR3 is built from 14 residues. Trimming removed 0 bases at V and 6 bases at J, with 15 bases between. Germline V gene sequence: CDR1 GTSNPN, CDR2 SVGIG (reference sequence).

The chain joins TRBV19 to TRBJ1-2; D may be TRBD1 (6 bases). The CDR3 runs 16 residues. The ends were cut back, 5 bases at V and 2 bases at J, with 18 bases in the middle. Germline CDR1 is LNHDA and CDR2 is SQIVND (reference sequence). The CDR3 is CASSPNAIQGNYGYTF. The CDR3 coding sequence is TGTGCCAGTAGTCCGAATGCTATACAGGGAAACTATGGCTACACCTTC.

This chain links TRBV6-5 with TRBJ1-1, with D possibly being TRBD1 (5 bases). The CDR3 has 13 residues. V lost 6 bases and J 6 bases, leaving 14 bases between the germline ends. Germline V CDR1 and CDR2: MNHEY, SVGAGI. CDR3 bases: TGTGCCAGCAGCCAGGGAAAAGGCGCTGAAGCTTTCTTT. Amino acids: CASSQGKGAEAFF.

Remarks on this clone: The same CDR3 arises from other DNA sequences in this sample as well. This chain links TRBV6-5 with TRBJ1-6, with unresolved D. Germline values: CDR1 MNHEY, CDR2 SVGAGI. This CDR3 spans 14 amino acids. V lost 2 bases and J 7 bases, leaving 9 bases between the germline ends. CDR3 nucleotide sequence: TGTGCCAGCAGTTACGCGTCCCCGAATTCACCCCTCCACTTT. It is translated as CASSYASPNSPLHF.